This TCR beta chain came from a study of OX40 agonist ivuxolimab in advanced cancers. Whole-study results and caveats: What antigens the expanded peripheral T cells recognized was never established. Normalized T-cell clonal expansion was also low in a subset of nonresponders. On average, CD8+ T cells had more expanded clones than CD4+. In the 0.1-3.0 mg/kg groups, partial responders showed among the lowest expansion.

V lost 5 bases to trimming and J lost 1 base; unmatched junction nucleotides: 3. The CDR3 contains 14 residues. The germline gives CDR1 SGHRS, CDR2 YFSETQ. Regarding this clone: What it recognizes is unknown.

Clones were sequenced by immunoSEQ multiplex PCR, and TCRdb holds only the in-frame ones, with some missing. The data contain 75,000 to 80,000 clones, about nine tenths of them singletons. The chain employs TRBV5-1 and TRBJ2-3; TRBD1 matches at 8 bases. The sequence was collected from an adult with an advanced solid tumor such as melanoma, head and neck, liver or kidney cancer. The sample was CD4+ or CD8+ T cells sorted from blood, taken in a trial of the OX40 agonist ivuxolimab. CDR3 sequence reads: CASSPGQGTDTQYF. CDR3 DNA: TGCGCCAGCAGTCCGGGACAGGGCACAGATACGCAGTATTTT.